A single sample is the source of the 15 T cell receptor beta chains below, sequenced in a study of blood T cell repertoires in COVID-19. Assay used: immunoSEQ multiplex PCR; TCRdb lists only in-frame clones, some missing. This table holds under 85,000 clones, about 81% found once. Sequencing was performed on peripheral blood. These TCRs come from an older man with acute or convalescent COVID-19.

This clone has more than one count but fewer than ten. The CDR3 sequence is CASSLTGDANSPLHF. DNA of the CDR3: TGCGCCAGCAGCCTTACAGGGGATGCAAATTCACCCCTCCACTTT. V is TRBV4-1 and J is TRBJ1-6; 7 bases align to TRBD1. V gave up 4 bases and J gave up 7 bases; unmatched junction bases: 7. Germline CDR1 MGHRA, CDR2 YSYEKL. The length of the CDR3 is 15 residues.

This chain links TRBV7-9 with TRBJ2-1, with TRBD2 matching over 13 bases. CDR3 length equals 15 residues. J lost 7 bases, V lost 4 bases, and 4 bases had no gene match. Germline lookup yields CDR1 SEHNR and CDR2 FQNEAQ (reference sequence). The CDR3 loop reads CASSYRTSGRNEQFF. The CDR3 bases are TGTGCCAGCAGCTACCGGACTAGCGGGAGAAATGAGCAGTTCTTC.

V gene TRBV4-3 combines with J gene TRBJ1-2, with TRBD1 matching 11 bases. The CDR3 covers 15 residues. Germline CDR1 reads LGHNA; CDR2 reads YSLEER. The V segment lost 4 bases and the J segment 2 bases; nucleotides outside the gene matches: 3. The CDR3 loop reads CASSRGQGGNYGYTF. The CDR3 DNA is TGCGCCAGCAGCCGGGGACAGGGGGGAAACTATGGCTACACCTTC.

This clone came up once. The gene calls are TRBV5-1 and TRBJ2-5; TRBD1 is a possible D gene (7 bases). V was shortened by 0 bases and J by 2 bases, with 11 bases between the two germline ends. The CDR3 is 15 residues long. CDR1 is SGHRS and CDR2 is YFSETQ in the germline V gene. CDR3 bases: TGCGCCAGCAGCTTGGGACAGGGAGGTCAAGAGACCCAGTACTTC. This sequence encodes CASSLGQGGQETQYF.

This sequence joins TRBV7-3 and TRBJ2-2; TRBD2 is a possible D gene (5 bases). V was trimmed by 5 bases and J by 10 bases, leaving 14 bases between them. Germline CDR1 and CDR2: SGHTA and FQGTGA. The CDR3 has 13 amino acids. The CDR3, as DNA: TGTGCCAGCAGCCCACTAGTGAATGTGGAGCTGTTTTTT. This translates into CASSPLVNVELFF.

This chain links TRBV5-1 with TRBJ1-1; D remains ambiguous. Germline V gene sequence: CDR1 SGHRS, CDR2 YFSETQ. The germline V and J ends were trimmed by 6 bases and 4 bases, with 13 bases remaining between them. CDR3 length: 13 amino acids. The CDR3 DNA follows: TGCGCCAGCACCCCGGGAGGGAGCACTGAAGCTTTCTTT. Translated: CASTPGGSTEAFF.

The table lists this clone with a few counts. This chain links TRBV29-1 with TRBJ2-7; 7 bases line up with TRBD1. The CDR3 spans 15 residues. Trimming took 1 base from V and 1 from J; bases not matched to a gene: 7. CDR1 is SQVTM and CDR2 is ANQGSEA in the germline V gene. CDR3 in DNA: TGCAGCGTTGAAGCGATTGGACAGGAATCCTACGAGCAGTACTTC. Translating gives CSVEAIGQESYEQYF.

The CDR3 loop is CASSPGTGATYF. The CDR3 DNA reads TGTGCCAGCAGTCCCGGGACAGGAGCGACGTACTTC. The chain uses TRBV3-1 (or the pseudogene TRBV3-2) and TRBJ2-7; TRBD1 matches 8 bases. V was clipped by 6 bases and J by 12 bases; unmatched bases: 10. The germline CDR1 and CDR2 sequences are LGHDT and YNNKEL (reference sequence). CDR3 size: 12 residues.

V and J are TRBV7-5 and TRBJ2-2; the listed D gene, TRBD2, was not tested against the DNA. TRBV7-5 is listed as a pseudogene. The CDR3 is 19 residues long. DNA of the CDR3: TGTGCCAGAAGCTCCCTAGGACTAGCGGGGGACCTGAACACCGGGGAGCTGTTTTTT. The encoded protein is CARSSLGLAGDLNTGELFF.

The V gene is TRBV6-5, the J gene TRBJ2-1; TRBD1 aligns across 9 bases. The V and J ends lost 4 bases and 4 bases, in that order; junction bases with no gene match: 2. The CDR3 runs to 14 residues. In germline, CDR1 is MNHEY, CDR2 SVGAGI. The CDR3 protein is CASSSTGGYNEQFF. In DNA, the CDR3 is TGTGCCAGCAGTTCGACAGGGGGTTACAATGAGCAGTTCTTC.

The gene calls are TRBV15 and TRBJ2-5; 7 bases are a match to TRBD1. From germline, CDR1 is LNHNV and CDR2 YYDKDF (reference sequence). The CDR3 totals 16 residues. With V trimmed by 0 bases and J by 5 bases, 9 bases remained unmatched. CDR3 sequence reads: CATSRESGSRGETQYF. The CDR3 coding sequence is TGTGCCACCAGCAGAGAGTCGGGCAGCAGGGGGGAGACCCAGTACTTC. Full variable domain (outside the CDR3, taken from reference TRBV15 and TRBJ2-5): DAMVIQNPRYQVTQFGKPVTLSCSQTLNHNVMYWYQQKSSQAPKLLFHYYDKDFNNEADTPDNFQSRRPNTSFCFLDIRSPGLGDTAMYLCATSRESGSRGETQYFGPGTRLLVL.

J is TRBJ2-5 and V is TRBV7-9; D is unresolved. This CDR3 contains 12 residues. The V end was cut by 5 bases, the J end by 3 bases, with 7 bases between. The germline V gene encodes CDR1 SEHNR and CDR2 FQNEAQ (reference sequence). The CDR3 DNA is TGTGCCAGCAGCCAAGAGGAAGAGACCCAGTACTTC. This codes for CASSQEEETQYF.

This sequence joins TRBV27 and TRBJ2-1, with 10 bases matching TRBD2. The germline CDR1 and CDR2 sequences are MNHEY and SMNVEV (reference sequence). The CDR3 covers 15 residues. V trimming: 4 bases; J trimming: 7 bases; junction bases outside the gene matches: 7. CDR3 residues: CASSSPTSGVNEQFF. In nucleotides, the CDR3 is TGTGCCAGCAGTTCCCCAACTAGCGGGGTTAATGAGCAGTTCTTC.

The rearrangement links TRBV7-9 to TRBJ1-5; perhaps TRBD1 as D (5 bases). The CDR3 runs 13 residues. CDR1 is SEHNR, CDR2 FQNEAQ, per germline (reference sequence). V dropped 4 bases and J dropped 4 bases, with 8 bases sitting between them. The CDR3 loop reads CASSSQGNQPQHF. The DNA of the CDR3 is TGTGCCAGCAGCTCGCAGGGAAATCAGCCCCAGCATTTT.

The rearrangement links TRBV4-3 to TRBJ2-3, with D tentatively TRBD1 (6 bases). V lost 1 base, J lost 5 bases, and 13 bases lay in between. The CDR3 spans 15 residues. The germline CDR1 and CDR2 sequences are LGHNA and YSLEER. This CDR3 reads CASSQGTGSGDTQYF. DNA of the CDR3: TGCGCCAGCAGCCAAGGAACAGGGTCAGGAGATACGCAGTATTTT.